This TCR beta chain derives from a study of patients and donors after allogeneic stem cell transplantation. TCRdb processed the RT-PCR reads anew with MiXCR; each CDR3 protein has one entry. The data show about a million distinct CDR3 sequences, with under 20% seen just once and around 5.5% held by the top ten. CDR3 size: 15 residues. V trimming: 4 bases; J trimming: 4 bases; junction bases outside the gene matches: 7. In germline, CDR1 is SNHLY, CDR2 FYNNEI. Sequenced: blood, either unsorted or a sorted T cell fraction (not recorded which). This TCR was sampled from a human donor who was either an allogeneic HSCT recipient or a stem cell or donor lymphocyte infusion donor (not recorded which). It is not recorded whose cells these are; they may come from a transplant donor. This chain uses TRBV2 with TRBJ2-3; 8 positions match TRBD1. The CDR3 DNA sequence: TGTGCCAGCAGTGTTCGGACAGGGATGGCAGATACGCAGTATTTT. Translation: CASSVRTGMADTQYF.